This entry is about one T cell receptor beta chain. Sequencing was performed with immunoSEQ multiplex PCR; in TCRdb, only in-frame clones are kept and a portion is missing. The table shows roughly 240,000 clones, with about 82% occurring only once. This CDR3 has 13 amino acids. The V end lost 5 bases, the J end lost 4 bases, and 10 bases lay between the germline ends. Germline V gene sequence: CDR1 SEHNR, CDR2 FQNEAQ (reference sequence). Residents of about two dozen US areas, aged about 18 to 95 years, made up the participants. Cohorts were determined from participant-reported clinical history. Symptom resolution, clearance, or two negative PCRs marked the recovered donors of Cohort 3. The sample comes from a study of blood T cell repertoires in COVID-19. Study-level background: The samples span acute and convalescent COVID-19 from the United States, Italy and Spain.

This chain joins TRBV7-9 and TRBJ2-3; D is unresolved. The sequence came from a woman aged 45-65 years who had recovered from COVID-19. Sequenced input: PBMCs or T cells enriched from blood (not recorded which). This CDR3 reads CASSPRSSDTQYF. CDR3 bases: TGTGCCAGCAGCCCCCGCAGTTCAGATACGCAGTATTTT.